Following are 18 T cell receptor beta chains from one sample sequenced in a study of T cell responses to AZD1222 COVID-19 vaccine (dated by TCRdb to the early 2020s). The label giving this sample's time point can be read as: about 28 days (+/-7) after the second vaccine dose. To prepare the library, the immunoSEQ multiplex PCR assay was applied. TCRdb obtained this table from immuneACCESS and retained in-frame rearrangements with V and J assigned. These tables miss some clones; where compared with another copy, unresolved V genes account for less than half of the shortfall, and the remainder is unexplained. The sample has some 130,000 clones on record, around 90% of them singletons. The ten most abundant clones make up under 2% of the sample. The starting material was peripheral blood, obtained 28 days after the second AZD1222 dose. These receptors all come from an adult who received the AZD1222 COVID-19 vaccine.

The chain links TRBV6-2 or TRBV6-3 to TRBJ2-1; TRBD1 matches at 8 bases. Germline V CDR1 and CDR2: MNHEY, SVGEGT. V trimming: 4 bases; J trimming: 2 bases; junction bases outside the gene matches: 7. The CDR3 is 16 amino acids. CDR3 loop: CASSSDRDRPYNEQFF. CDR3 DNA: TGTGCCAGCAGTTCAGACCGGGACAGGCCCTACAATGAGCAGTTCTTC.

The chain employs TRBV11-2 and TRBJ2-1, with TRBD2 matching 7 bases. The CDR3 runs 13 residues. The germline CDR1 and CDR2 sequences are SGHAT and FQNNGV. V shed 11 bases and J 1 base; nucleotides not matched to a gene: 5. The CDR3 loop is CASREGSYNEQFF. CDR3 sequence (DNA): TGTGCCTCCAGGGAGGGTTCCTACAATGAGCAGTTCTTC.

This chain connects TRBV4-3 to TRBJ2-1; 10 nucleotides match TRBD2. V was pared by 8 bases and J by 9 bases, with 13 bases of the junction left unmatched. CDR1 is LGHNA and CDR2 is YSLEER in the germline V gene. CDR3 length equals 15 residues. CDR3 in amino acids: CASRALAGDRGEQFF. In nucleotides, the CDR3 is TGCGCCAGCCGCGCTCTAGCGGGAGATCGAGGTGAGCAGTTCTTC.

The rearrangement joins TRBV5-1 to TRBJ1-5; a possible D gene is TRBD1 (5 bases). Germline CDR1 reads SGHRS; CDR2 reads YFSETQ. This CDR3 has 15 amino acids. Between the trimmed V and J ends, which lost 0 bases and 5 bases, there was a span of 12 bases. The DNA of the CDR3 is TGCGCCAGCAGCTTGGGTCAGGGTGACTATCAGCCCCAGCATTTT. Translating gives CASSLGQGDYQPQHF.

This chain uses TRBV5-1 with TRBJ1-1; maybe TRBD1 (6 bases). The CDR3 sequence is 14 residues long. Trimming pared 0 bases from V and 1 base from J, leaving 7 bases between. The germline V gene has CDR1 SGHRS and CDR2 YFSETQ. In nucleotides, the CDR3 is TGCGCCAGCAGCTTGGCGGGACAGAACACTGAAGCTTTCTTT. Translated, it gives CASSLAGQNTEAFF. The full variable domain, in which reference TRBV5-1 and TRBJ1-1 provide the parts outside the CDR3, is KAGVTQTPRYLIKTRGQQVTLSCSPISGHRSVSWYQQTPGQGLQFLFEYFSETQRNKGNFPGRFSGRQFSNSRSEMNVSTLELGDSALYLCASSLAGQNTEAFFGQGTRLTVV.

J is TRBJ1-1 and V is TRBV10-3, with D uncertain. This CDR3 region has 14 residues. The V gene's germline CDR1 is ENHRY and CDR2 SYGVKD. Trimming left V 7 bases short and J 4 bases short, with 16 bases between. In nucleotides, the CDR3 is TGTGCCATCAACTCCGACCCGAGAGGCACTGAAGCTTTCTTT. As protein: CAINSDPRGTEAFF.

The CDR3 loop is CASSRDLFSSGNTIYF. The CDR3 DNA follows: TGTGCCAGCAGCCGGGACCTCTTCAGTTCCGGAAACACCATATATTTT. V gene TRBV7-9 combines with J gene TRBJ1-3; possibly TRBD1 for D (5 bases). The CDR3 is 16 residues long. V dropped 5 bases and J dropped 4 bases, with 18 bases sitting between them. Looked up from germline, CDR1 is SEHNR and CDR2 is FQNEAQ (reference sequence).

The V and J genes are TRBV29-1 and TRBJ2-2; 12 bases align to TRBD2. Germline V gene lookup returns CDR1 SQVTM and CDR2 ANQGSEA. The V gene end was trimmed by 7 bases and the J gene end by 1 base; junction bases not matched to a gene: 7. This CDR3 spans 16 amino acids. The CDR3 sequence is CSAATSGGLNTGELFF. The CDR3 DNA reads as TGCAGCGCCGCGACTAGCGGGGGCCTGAACACCGGGGAGCTGTTTTTT.

The V and J genes are TRBV4-3 and TRBJ2-3; tentative D call: TRBD2 (6 bases). Germline CDR1 is LGHNA and CDR2 is YSLEER. Trimming removed 0 bases from V and 4 bases from J, with 17 bases in between. This CDR3 region has 17 residues. The CDR3 DNA follows: TGCGCCAGCAGCCAAGAGATGGGCCCACTAGCCTCAGATACGCAGTATTTT. Its protein is CASSQEMGPLASDTQYF.

The chain links TRBV10-3 to TRBJ1-6; 7 nucleotides align to TRBD1. Germline assignment: CDR1 ENHRY and CDR2 SYGVKD. This CDR3 comprises 15 residues. With V trimmed by 3 bases and J by 9 bases, 8 bases remained unmatched. CDR3 DNA: TGTGCCATCAGTGAAACGGGAGGGGGCGGTTCACCCCTCCACTTT. This encodes CAISETGGGGSPLHF.

This chain uses TRBV7-2 with TRBJ1-1, with D maybe TRBD1 (5 bases). Germline loops: CDR1 SGHTA, CDR2 FQGNSA. The CDR3 contains 14 residues. Trimming pared 5 bases from V and 1 base from J, leaving 11 bases between. The CDR3 region has the DNA TGTGCCAGCAGCCCCTCCGGGGGGAACACTGAAGCTTTCTTT. It specifies CASSPSGGNTEAFF. Full variable domain (remainder filled in from reference TRBV7-2 and TRBJ1-1): GAGVSQSPSNKVTEKGKDVELRCDPISGHTALYWYRQSLGQGLEFLIYFQGNSAPDKSGLPSDRFSAERTGGSVSTLTIQRTQQEDSAVYLCASSPSGGNTEAFFGQGTRLTVV.

This clone appeared once. The genes are TRBV3-1 (or the pseudogene TRBV3-2) and TRBJ2-3; D possibly corresponds to TRBD2 (5 bases). The ends were cut back, 1 base at V and 0 bases at J, with 11 bases in the middle. The CDR3 consists of 16 residues. Germline CDR1 and CDR2: LGHDT and YNNKEL (reference sequence). CDR3 DNA sequence: TGTGCCAGCAGCCAAGCGTCGAGGGTCAGCACAGATACGCAGTATTTT. Its protein is CASSQASRVSTDTQYF.

The V and J genes are TRBV7-9 and TRBJ2-5; 7 nucleotides match TRBD2. Germline V CDR1 and CDR2: SEHNR, FQNEAQ (reference sequence). Trimming cost V 3 bases and J 5 bases; bases outside gene matches: 9. CDR3 length: 15 amino acids. CDR3 bases: TGTGCCAGCAGCTTCGCCCTAGCCGGGGGGGAGACCCAGTACTTC. This translates into CASSFALAGGETQYF. The full variable domain, its missing parts supplied by reference TRBV7-9 and TRBJ2-5, is DTGVSQNPRHKITKRGQNVTFRCDPISEHNRLYWYRQTLGQGPEFLTYFQNEAQLEKSRLLSDRFSAERPKGSFSTLEIQRTEQGDSAMYLCASSFALAGGETQYFGPGTRLLVL.

Note on this clone: The sample has other DNA sequences that encode this CDR3 too. This chain uses TRBV27 with TRBJ1-3, with D possibly being TRBD1 (5 bases). The CDR3 has 14 residues. The germline V and J ends were trimmed by 5 bases and 1 base, with 9 bases remaining between them. Germline CDR1 and CDR2: MNHEY and SMNVEV (reference sequence). For the CDR3, the DNA is TGTGCCAGCAGTCCCCGGGGGTCTGGAAACACCATATATTTT. This sequence encodes CASSPRGSGNTIYF.

The chain combines TRBV13 with TRBJ2-3; TRBD1 matches 10 bases. Germline V gene sequence: CDR1 PRHDT, CDR2 FYEKMQ (reference sequence). The CDR3 extends over 15 amino acids. V was pared by 5 bases and J by 6 bases, with 8 bases of the junction left unmatched. This CDR3 reads CASSIRTGGRDTQYF. DNA for the CDR3: TGTGCCAGCAGCATTCGGACAGGGGGAAGGGATACGCAGTATTTT.

The gene calls are TRBV10-3 and TRBJ2-3; 8 bases are a match to TRBD2. This CDR3 region has 19 residues. The J segment lost 2 bases and the V segment lost 5 bases, leaving 18 bases of the junction unmatched. Germline assignment: CDR1 ENHRY and CDR2 SYGVKD. Written as DNA, the CDR3 is TGTGCCATCAGTAAGGGAGGGACTAGTGGATCCCCTTCCACAGATACGCAGTATTTT. Its protein is CAISKGGTSGSPSTDTQYF.

This chain links TRBV4-3 with TRBJ1-1, with D possibly being TRBD1 (6 bases). The CDR3 length is 14 residues. Trimming cost V 3 bases and J 3 bases, with 11 bases left between them. Germline values: CDR1 LGHNA, CDR2 YSLEER. The CDR3 spells CASSHNRVDTEAFF. The DNA for the CDR3 is TGCGCCAGCAGCCATAACAGGGTAGACACTGAAGCTTTCTTT.

The chain couples TRBV27 to TRBJ2-3; 7 positions match TRBD1. There are 13 residues in the CDR3. Unmatched junction bases numbered 6, after V lost 6 bases and J lost 6 bases. Germline V lookup: CDR1 MNHEY, CDR2 SMNVEV (reference sequence). Here the CDR3 reads CASRRLQGDTQYF. The CDR3 bases are TGTGCCAGCAGGCGGTTACAGGGGGATACGCAGTATTTT.